The present T cell receptor beta chain was sequenced within a study of T cells in Graves' hyperthyroidism and ophthalmopathy. At least 3 on the Clinical Activity Score was recorded for ophthalmopathy patients, who also had NOSPECS grade at least 4 and duration under 3 months. Points from the study as a whole: By a 13 V-J model, ophthalmopathy was set apart from stable hyperthyroidism.

This CDR3 region has 14 residues. V gave up 3 bases and J gave up 3 bases, with 11 bases separating them. Germline CDR1 reads LNHDA; CDR2 reads SQIVND (reference sequence). Amplification of TCR beta CDR3 regions used RNA as the template. With the HTBI primer set, the TCR CDR3 went through a first round of RT-PCR. Via MiXCR, TCRdb re-called the multiplex PCR reads, giving one row per CDR3 protein. Seen here are 500,000 or so distinct CDR3 sequences, 17% observed once, and the top ten hold around 17%. Comments on this clonotype: No antigen is known for it.

This sequence joins TRBV19 and TRBJ1-2; TRBD1 might be the D (5 bases). The sequencing input was blood. This receptor was obtained from a woman younger than 35 with Graves' ophthalmopathy. This chain's CDR3 is CASSIPGRDYGYTF. Here the CDR3 DNA reads TGTGCCAGTAGTATCCCCGGCAGGGACTATGGCTACACCTTC. Full variable domain (rest looked up from reference TRBV19 and TRBJ1-2): DGGITQSPKYLFRKEGQNVTLSCEQNLNHDAMYWYRQDPGQGLRLIYYSQIVNDFQKGDIAEGYSVSREKKESFPLTVTSAQKNPTAFYLCASSIPGRDYGYTFGSGTRLTVV.